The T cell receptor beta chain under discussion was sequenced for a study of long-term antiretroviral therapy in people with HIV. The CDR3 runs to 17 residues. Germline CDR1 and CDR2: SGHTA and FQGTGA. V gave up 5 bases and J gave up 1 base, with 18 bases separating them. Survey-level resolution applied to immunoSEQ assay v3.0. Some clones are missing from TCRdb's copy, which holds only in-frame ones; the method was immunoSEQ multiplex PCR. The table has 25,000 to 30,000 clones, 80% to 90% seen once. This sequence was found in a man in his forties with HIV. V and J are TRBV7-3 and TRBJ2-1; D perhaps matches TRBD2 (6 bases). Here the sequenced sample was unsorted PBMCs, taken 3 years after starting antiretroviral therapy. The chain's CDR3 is CASSPFGGSASYNEQFF. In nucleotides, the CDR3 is TGTGCCAGCAGCCCCTTTGGGGGGAGCGCTTCCTACAATGAGCAGTTCTTC. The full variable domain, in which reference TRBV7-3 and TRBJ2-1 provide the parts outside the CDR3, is GAGVSQTPSNKVTEKGKYVELRCDPISGHTALYWYRQSLGQGPEFLIYFQGTGAADDSGLPNDRFFAVRPEGSVSTLKIQRTERGDSAVYLCASSPFGGSASYNEQFFGPGTRLTVL.